This T cell receptor beta chain derives from a study of PD-1 blockade in classical Hodgkin lymphoma. The study's findings and limits: CD4+ but not CD8+ TCR diversity rose significantly by C4D1. Although disease activity or prior therapy may be involved, causes of the repertoire differences remain undefined.

V trimming: 6 bases; J trimming: 7 bases; junction bases outside the gene matches: 8. This CDR3 has 13 amino acids. Germline V lookup: CDR1 MDHEN, CDR2 SYDVKM. Exposure to brentuximab vedotin varied, and each patient had relapsed following autologous stem cell transplantation. When best responses were assessed, they were complete response, partial response or progressive disease. Using immunoSEQ multiplex PCR, the repertoire was profiled, and TCRdb retains in-frame clones only, with some absent. Of 20,000 to 30,000 clones listed, around three quarters are singletons. In the case of this clone: Its antigen is undetermined.

This sequence originates from a human donor with classical Hodgkin lymphoma. The chain recombines TRBV28 with TRBJ1-2; 7 bases are a match to TRBD1. Sequenced here: peripheral blood mononuclear cells (PBMCs), sampled before the second cycle of nivolumab. CDR3 nucleotide sequence: TGTGCCAGCAGAGCTCAGGGGGAGGGTGGCTACACCTTC. The encoded protein is CASRAQGEGGYTF.